The T cell receptor beta chain described here comes from a study of T cell responses to AZD1222 COVID-19 vaccine. Comment on this clone: Its antigen is undetermined.

Measured with immunoSEQ multiplex PCR; TCRdb has only the in-frame clones, and not every one. The table shows 100,000 to 120,000 clones, with roughly 90% occurring only once. General study points: Across the whole spike, CD4 TCRs peaked at regions 160-218 and 743-854. Clonal diversity may have been underestimated, and the donors were mostly white British, with more females than males.

It was second doses at about 4 or about 12 weeks that were pooled. Germline V CDR1 and CDR2: KGHDR, SFDVKD. The CDR3 totals 13 residues. The V gene lost 4 bases and the J gene lost 5 bases, with 10 bases spanning the gap. This clonotype originated in an adult who received the AZD1222 COVID-19 vaccine. V gene TRBV24-1 combines with J gene TRBJ2-5; D is uncertain. The material sequenced was peripheral blood, taken 28 days after the second AZD1222 dose. Here the CDR3 DNA reads TGTGCCACCAGTGACACCGGATGGGAGACCCAGTACTTC. It specifies CATSDTGWETQYF.